This is a list of T cell receptor beta chains from one sample in a study of identical twins. Via MiXCR, TCRdb re-called the 5' RACE reads, giving one row per CDR3 protein. Of hundreds of thousands of distinct CDR3 sequences in the sample, around an eighth were seen once. The sample also formed part of further work on yellow fever vaccine responses in identical twins.

Sequencing was carried out using PBMCs. The receptor set was obtained from a woman younger than 35 in good health. CDR3s include the opening cysteine and the closing phenylalanine or tryptophan. The order of the fields is V gene, CDR3 protein.

TRBV3-1,CASSPRGKRVNTEAFF
TRBV6-2/TRBV6-3,CASSYKAPAYNEQFF
TRBV2,CASSVRAIQETQYF
TRBV5-5,CASSISQGPPASPLHF
TRBV12-3/TRBV12-4,CASSLGVGYGYTF
TRBV27,CASTSAGGTYNEQFF
TRBV10-3,CAISAFTGELFF
TRBV15,CATLEDPFAYNEQFF
TRBV12-3/TRBV12-4,CASSFESSGANVLTF
TRBV7-2,CASSRGGSGVEQFF
TRBV20-1,CSARSGTGRSTEAFF
TRBV20-1,CSAGATGDSPLHF
TRBV7-9,CASSLAVGTTQYF
TRBV5-1,CASSRDRATNTGELFF
TRBV14,CASAGNAGETQYF